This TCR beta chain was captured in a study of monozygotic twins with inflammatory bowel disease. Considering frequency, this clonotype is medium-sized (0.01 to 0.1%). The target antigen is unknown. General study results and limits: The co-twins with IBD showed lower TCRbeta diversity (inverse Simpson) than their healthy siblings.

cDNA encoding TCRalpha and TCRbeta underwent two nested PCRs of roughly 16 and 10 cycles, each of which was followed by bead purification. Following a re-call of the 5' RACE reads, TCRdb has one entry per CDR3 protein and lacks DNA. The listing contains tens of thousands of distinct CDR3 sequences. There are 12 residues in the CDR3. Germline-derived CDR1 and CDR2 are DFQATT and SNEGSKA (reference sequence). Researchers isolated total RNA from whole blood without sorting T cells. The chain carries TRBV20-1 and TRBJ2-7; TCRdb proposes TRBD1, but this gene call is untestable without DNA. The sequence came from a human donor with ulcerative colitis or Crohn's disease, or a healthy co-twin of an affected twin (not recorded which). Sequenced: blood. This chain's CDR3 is CSARDSLYEQYF.